Listed below are T cell receptor beta chains from one sample, sequenced in a study of cytomegalovirus exposure and HLA in healthy donors. The method was immunoSEQ multiplex PCR; TCRdb's version includes in-frame clones alone and lacks a portion of them. The sample yields around 70,000 clones, 90% to 95% seen once. Material for sequencing was PBMCs. These receptors were taken from a woman between 18 and 29 years old in good health and CMV-seronegative. CDR3s include the opening cysteine and the closing phenylalanine or tryptophan. D genes are given only for firm matches. Size is stated for part of the rows, as once, few or many counts, or as a class when the clone is expanded.

abundance | j_gene | v_gene | d_gene | CDR3aa | CDR3nt
NA | TRBJ1-3 | TRBV6-5 | TRBD1 | CASSYGGTGGGNTIYF | TGTGCCAGCAGTTACGGGGGGACAGGAGGTGGAAACACCATATATTTT
once | TRBJ2-1 | TRBV9 | TRBD2 | CASSVGGGSGDEQFF | TGTGCCAGCAGCGTAGGGGGCGGGAGTGGGGATGAGCAGTTCTTC
NA | TRBJ1-2 | TRBV6-5 | NA | CASSYRRRSPDGYTF | TGTGCCAGCAGTTACCGCAGACGGAGCCCGGATGGCTACACCTTC
NA | TRBJ2-2 | TRBV10-3 | TRBD2 | CAIRTSERSGELFF | TGTGCCATCCGGACTAGTGAGAGGTCCGGGGAGCTGTTTTTT
NA | TRBJ1-5 | TRBV27 | NA | CASSRSGGDQPQHF | TGTGCCAGCAGTCGGTCGGGAGGGGATCAGCCCCAGCATTTT
once | TRBJ2-1 | TRBV4-3 | TRBD2 | CASSHSSGGEQFF | TGCGCCAGCAGCCATTCGAGCGGGGGGGAACAGTTCTTC
NA | TRBJ2-3 | TRBV2 | NA | CASSGKDTQYF | TGTGCCAGCAGCGGTAAAGATACGCAGTATTTT
NA | TRBJ1-6 | TRBV10-3 | TRBD1 | CAIRGQSYNSPLHF | TGTGCCATCAGGGGACAGTCCTATAATTCACCCCTCCACTTT
once | TRBJ1-2 | TRBV18 | NA | CASSLGGGDYGYTF | TGTGCCAGCTCACTTGGGGGGGGCGACTATGGCTACACCTTC
NA | TRBJ1-1 | TRBV28 | NA | CASSGIGRTFF | TGTGCCAGCAGTGGGATCGGGAGGACTTTCTTT
once | TRBJ1-1 | TRBV7-2 | NA | CASSPDRSGTEAFF | TGTGCCAGCAGCCCCGACAGGTCTGGGACTGAAGCTTTCTTT
NA | TRBJ2-2 | TRBV19 | NA | CASTPRTRAFGELFF | TGTGCCAGTACCCCGAGGACAAGGGCGTTCGGGGAGCTGTTTTTT
NA | TRBJ1-5 | TRBV6-5 | NA | CASSRTGFGNQPQHF | TGTGCCAGCAGTAGAACAGGGTTCGGCAATCAGCCCCAGCATTTT
NA | TRBJ2-5 | TRBV5-4 | TRBD1 | CASSFRGLGETQYF | TGTGCCAGCAGCTTCAGGGGGCTGGGGGAGACCCAGTACTTC
NA | TRBJ2-1 | TRBV4-1 | NA | CASSQDFIEQFF | TGCGCCAGCAGCCAAGATTTTATTGAGCAGTTCTTC
few | TRBJ1-1 | TRBV27 | NA | CASSFPARGSEAFF | TGTGCCAGCAGTTTCCCAGCTAGGGGCTCTGAAGCTTTCTTT
NA | TRBJ2-5 | TRBV4-3 | NA | CASSQEQGAVETQYF | TGCGCCAGCAGCCAGGAACAGGGTGCTGTGGAGACCCAGTACTTC
NA | TRBJ1-4 | TRBV5-1 | TRBD1 | CASSRSSRDRLGGQGKLFF | TGCGCCAGCAGCCGATCGTCCCGGGACAGGCTGGGTGGCCAGGGAAAACTGTTTTTT
once | TRBJ2-3 | TRBV5-4 | TRBD2 | CASSFVSGATDTQYF | TGTGCCAGCAGCTTTGTTAGCGGGGCGACAGATACGCAGTATTTT
NA | TRBJ1-5 | TRBV2 | NA | CASKGVSNQPQHF | TGTGCCAGCAAGGGGGTAAGCAATCAGCCCCAGCATTTT
NA | TRBJ2-5 | TRBV11-3 | TRBD2 | CASSLGGLAGFAGVTQYF | TGTGCCAGCAGCTTGGGTGGACTAGCGGGGTTCGCGGGGGTGACCCAGTACTTC
NA | TRBJ2-4 | TRBV30 | NA | CAWSLPEGVLAKNIQYF | TGTGCCTGGAGTTTGCCCGAGGGGGTCCTAGCCAAAAACATTCAGTACTTC
NA | TRBJ2-3 | TRBV19 | TRBD1 | CASSKNRGNTDTQYF | TGTGCCAGTAGTAAAAACAGGGGAAACACAGATACGCAGTATTTT
NA | TRBJ2-6 | TRBV5-4 | TRBD1 | CASSSGGTGGFSGANVLTF | TGTGCCAGCAGCTCCGGGGGGACAGGGGGGTTCTCTGGGGCCAACGTCCTGACTTTC
NA | TRBJ2-7 | TRBV5-4 | TRBD2 | CASRPAGGPYEQYF | TGTGCCAGCAGGCCAGCGGGGGGGCCCTACGAGCAGTACTTC
NA | TRBJ2-1 | TRBV7-5 | NA | CARSLDGTSGEQFF | TGTGCCAGAAGCTTAGACGGGACTAGTGGTGAGCAGTTCTTC
NA | TRBJ2-2 | TRBV28 | TRBD1 | CASHPIPGQGSGELFF | TGTGCCAGTCACCCTATTCCGGGACAGGGGTCCGGGGAGCTGTTTTTT
NA | TRBJ1-1 | TRBV29-1 | NA | CSVGGVEGGNTEAFF | TGCAGCGTTGGGGGCGTGGAGGGTGGGAACACTGAAGCTTTCTTT
NA | TRBJ2-6 | TRBV4-3 | TRBD1 | CASSQGGDRFRGLSGANVLTF | TGCGCCAGCAGCCAAGGAGGGGACAGGTTTAGGGGCCTTTCTGGGGCCAACGTCCTGACTTTC
NA | TRBJ1-5 | TRBV9 | NA | CASSFGLDQPQHF | TGTGCCAGCAGCTTCGGACTGGATCAGCCCCAGCATTTT
NA | TRBJ2-3 | TRBV27 | NA | CASSLLTAEGVDTQYF | TGTGCCAGCAGTTTACTTACCGCGGAAGGGGTTGATACGCAGTATTTT
NA | TRBJ1-1 | TRBV28 | NA | CASSVNTEAFF | TGTGCCAGCAGCGTGAACACTGAAGCTTTCTTT
NA | TRBJ2-3 | TRBV6-6 | NA | CASSYLRGGITDTQYF | TGTGCCAGCAGTTACCTCCGGGGTGGGATCACAGATACGCAGTATTTT
few | TRBJ1-2 | TRBV2 | TRBD1 | CASSEDQTGTGYTF | TGTGCCAGCAGTGAAGACCAGACAGGGACAGGCTACACCTTC
NA | TRBJ2-3 | TRBV7-9 | TRBD1 | CASRALGQGEDTQYF | TGTGCCAGCAGGGCGTTGGGACAGGGGGAAGATACGCAGTATTTT
NA | TRBJ1-5 | TRBV6-5 | NA | CASSSGGSQPQHF | TGTGCCAGCAGTTCCGGCGGGAGTCAGCCCCAGCATTTT
NA | TRBJ2-7 | TRBV4-3 | NA | CASSQGTISGGAPEQYF | TGCGCCAGCAGCCAAGGCACCATCAGTGGGGGGGCTCCCGAGCAGTACTTC
NA | TRBJ2-3 | TRBV4-1 | TRBD1 | CASSLGQGMDTQYF | TGCGCCAGCAGCCTGGGACAGGGGATGGATACGCAGTATTTT
NA | TRBJ1-1 | TRBV13 | NA | CASSLGQGNTEAFF | TGTGCCAGCAGCTTAGGTCAGGGCAACACTGAAGCTTTCTTT
NA | TRBJ2-7 | TRBV6-6 | NA | CASSPGIPEQYF | TGTGCCAGCAGCCCCGGTATCCCCGAGCAGTACTTC
NA | TRBJ2-7 | TRBV7-2 | NA | CASSAPWSEQYF | TGTGCCAGCAGCGCCCCCTGGAGCGAGCAGTACTTC
NA | TRBJ1-2 | TRBV28 | NA | CASSLSILPGTKAF | TGTGCCAGCAGTTTATCAATACTCCCCGGGACTAAGGCCTTC
NA | TRBJ1-4 | TRBV19 | TRBD1 | CASRTGGASEKLFF | TGTGCCAGTAGAACAGGGGGCGCGAGTGAAAAACTGTTTTTT
NA | TRBJ1-4 | TRBV7-8 | NA | CASSLDGEAAKKLFF | TGTGCCAGCAGCTTAGACGGGGAGGCGGCCAAAAAACTGTTTTTT
NA | TRBJ1-3 | TRBV19 | NA | CASSLRTGSGNTIYF | TGTGCCAGTAGTCTCCGCACAGGCTCTGGAAACACCATATATTTT
NA | TRBJ2-1 | TRBV7-6 | TRBD2 | CASSLDHGLAVVEQFF | TGTGCCAGCAGCTTAGACCACGGCCTAGCGGTCGTGGAGCAGTTCTTC
NA | TRBJ2-5 | TRBV6-5 | NA | CASSYTASETQYF | TGTGCCAGCAGTTACACTGCTTCAGAGACCCAGTACTTC
NA | TRBJ2-1 | TRBV19 | TRBD2 | CASSTPMRRGGYNEQFF | TGTGCCAGTAGTACCCCCATGAGGCGCGGGGGGTACAATGAGCAGTTCTTC
NA | TRBJ1-6 | TRBV15 | TRBD1 | CATSGYGTGGKNSPLHF | TGTGCCACCAGCGGTTACGGGACAGGGGGCAAAAATTCACCCCTCCACTTT
NA | TRBJ1-2 | TRBV7-8 | NA | CASSFTRQPGDGYTF | TGTGCCAGCAGCTTTACCCGACAGCCCGGCGATGGCTACACCTTC
NA | TRBJ1-2 | TRBV28 | NA | CASSFVGRGYTF | TGTGCCAGCAGTTTTGTAGGGAGAGGCTACACCTTC
NA | TRBJ2-7 | TRBV2 | NA | CASSEGLPSYEQYF | TGTGCCAGCAGTGAGGGACTTCCCTCCTACGAGCAGTACTTC
NA | TRBJ1-2 | TRBV9 | TRBD1 | CASSSPTGSFSYTF | TGTGCCAGCAGCTCCCCGACAGGGAGTTTTAGCTACACCTTC
NA | TRBJ1-1 | TRBV18 | TRBD1 | CASSPPGQGVSTEAFF | TGTGCCAGCTCACCACCAGGACAGGGGGTGTCCACTGAAGCTTTCTTT